This TCR beta chain was obtained from a study of beta chain features in type 1 diabetes. Study details: The study found patients and healthy donors alike in age, gender and cell yields. Overall study findings and caveats: HLA effects on TCRB rearrangement stayed unresolved here. In every one of the four CD4+ subsets, TCRB CDR3s were moderately but significantly shorter in Type 1 diabetes patients. Naive, central memory and Treg TCRB repertoires appeared more alike in patients than in healthy donors.

The study reverse transcribed the entire isolated RNA, so it sequenced expressed TCRB transcripts. Only in-frame clones appear in the TCRdb table, and some are missing; sequencing was by immunoSEQ multiplex PCR. Of a few hundred thousand clones listed, 20% to 25% are singletons. Trimming took 6 bases from V and 4 from J, leaving 12 bases between them. Per the germline V gene, CDR1 is MDHEN and CDR2 is SYDVKM. CDR3 size: 13 residues. A remark on this clone: Its matching antigen is unknown. This CDR3 is also generated by other DNA sequences in the sample.

CD45RO/CCR7/CD25/CD127/CD95/CD27 staining was used to isolate CD4+ naive, central memory, regulatory and stem cell-like memory cells by sorting. Sequencing used naive CD4+ T cells from blood. The clonotype was recovered from a woman under 40 with type 1 diabetes. The rearrangement links TRBV28 to TRBJ1-2; TRBD1 might be the D (6 bases). Here the CDR3 DNA reads TGTGCCAGCAGCTCGGGACAACTCTATGGCTACACCTTC. It yields the protein CASSSGQLYGYTF.